This TCR beta chain is drawn from a study of cytomegalovirus exposure and HLA in healthy donors. The study, taken as a whole, reports: Later on, a genetic analysis was performed. It linked a missense variant in DCLRE1C with V- and J-gene trimming of TCR beta. By a later analysis, the bulk of CMV-associated TCR beta chains appeared HLA-restricted. In a later analysis, compared with equally common non-associated chains, HLA-associated beta chains were more expanded. Associated with HLA alleles at 0.05 false discovery rate in a later analysis were 16,951 TCR beta sequences.

With 6 bases clipped from V and 5 bases from J, the junction kept 9 bases outside the gene matches. This CDR3 is built from 14 residues. Germline V lookup: CDR1 MDHEN, CDR2 SYDVKM. The PCR contained 60 Vbeta and 13 Jbeta primers. This table comes from immunoSEQ multiplex PCR, and its TCRdb copy is limited to in-frame clones, with some not included. The table has fewer than 300,000 clones, about nine tenths seen once; the top ten hold 3.5% to 4.5%. A note on this clone: Its antigen is unknown.

The receptor comes from a middle-aged man in good health and CMV-seropositive. The specimen sequenced was PBMCs. The rearrangement joins TRBV28 to TRBJ2-5, with TRBD1 matching over 7 bases. CDR3 sequence (DNA): TGTGCCAGCAGAAAAGGGGGCGCGAAGGAGACCCAGTACTTC. Translation gives CASRKGGAKETQYF.